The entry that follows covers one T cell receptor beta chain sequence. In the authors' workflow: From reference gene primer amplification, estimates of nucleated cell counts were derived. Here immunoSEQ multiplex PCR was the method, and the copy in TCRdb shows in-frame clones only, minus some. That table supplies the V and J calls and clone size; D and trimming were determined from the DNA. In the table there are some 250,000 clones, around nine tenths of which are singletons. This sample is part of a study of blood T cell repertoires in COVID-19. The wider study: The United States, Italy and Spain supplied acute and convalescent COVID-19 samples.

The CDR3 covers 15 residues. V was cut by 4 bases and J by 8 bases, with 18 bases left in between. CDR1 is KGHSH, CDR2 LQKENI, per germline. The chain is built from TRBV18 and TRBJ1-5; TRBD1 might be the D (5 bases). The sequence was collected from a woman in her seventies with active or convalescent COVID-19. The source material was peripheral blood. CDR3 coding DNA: TGTGCCAGCTCACAGGGGAACCGACCTAGCGAGCCCCAGCATTTT. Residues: CASSQGNRPSEPQHF.